This T cell receptor beta chain was identified during a study of OX40 agonist ivuxolimab in advanced cancers. Overall study: Age averaged around 60 years (range roughly 23 to 79), and roughly 82% were male.

Measured with immunoSEQ multiplex PCR; TCRdb has only the in-frame clones, and not every one. The data contain approximately 33,000 clones, approximately 89% of them singletons. Points on this clone: The junction departs from the called germline gene at one end, perhaps through a read error.

The source material was CD4+ or CD8+ T cells sorted from blood, sampled in a trial of the OX40 agonist ivuxolimab. The TCR comes from an adult with an advanced solid tumor such as melanoma, head and neck, liver or kidney cancer.

The CDR3 is CASTTVTWTGQVF. The CDR3 DNA is TGTGCCAGCACCACAGTCACCTGGACAGGGCAAGTCTTC. V usage is TRBV5-4 and J usage is TRBJ2-1; 8 bases fit TRBD1. Germline values: CDR1 SGHNT, CDR2 YYREEE (reference sequence). The CDR3 consists of 13 residues. The full variable domain, rest sourced from reference TRBV5-4 and TRBJ2-1, is ETGVTQSPTHLIKTRGQQVTLRCSSQSGHNTVSWYQQALGQGPQFIFQYYREEENGRGNFPPRFSGLQFPNYSSELNVNALELDDSALYLCASTTVTWTGQVFGPGTRLTVL.